This record looks at one TCR beta chain sequence and its context. Its antigen remains unknown. Other nucleotide sequences from this sample produce the same CDR3. The germline V gene encodes CDR1 SGHAT and CDR2 FQNNGV. The CDR3 is made up of 13 amino acids. V lost 1 base and J 0 bases, leaving 3 bases between the germline ends. Clones were sequenced by immunoSEQ multiplex PCR, and TCRdb holds only the in-frame ones, with some missing. The sample includes 450,000 to 550,000 clones, 70% to 80% of them seen just once. These data come from a study of shared clonotypes between healthy human individuals. Study details: The donor group consisted of two women and a few men, aged 18 to 49. Study-wide results and caveats: Few donors restricted represented genetic and exposure-history diversity.

Donors included only healthy HIV-negative adults lacking recent acute infections or vaccinations. Every contributor of samples was a Caucasian grown-up residing in Nashville, Tennessee. The chain uses TRBV11-2 and TRBJ2-5; D gene unclear. Sequences were obtained from PBMCs. The TCR comes from a woman aged 40 to 55 in good health. Some clones in this sample may be carry-over from other donors' samples. The CDR3 loop is CASSLGHQETQYF. The CDR3 nucleotides are TGTGCCAGCAGCTTAGGACACCAAGAGACCCAGTACTTC. Looking up the rest from reference TRBV11-2 and TRBJ2-5 gives the full variable domain: EAGVAQSPRYKIIEKRQSVAFWCNPISGHATLYWYQQILGQGPKLLIQFQNNGVVDDSQLPKDRFSAERLKGVDSTLKIQPAKLEDSAVYLCASSLGHQETQYFGPGTRLLVL.